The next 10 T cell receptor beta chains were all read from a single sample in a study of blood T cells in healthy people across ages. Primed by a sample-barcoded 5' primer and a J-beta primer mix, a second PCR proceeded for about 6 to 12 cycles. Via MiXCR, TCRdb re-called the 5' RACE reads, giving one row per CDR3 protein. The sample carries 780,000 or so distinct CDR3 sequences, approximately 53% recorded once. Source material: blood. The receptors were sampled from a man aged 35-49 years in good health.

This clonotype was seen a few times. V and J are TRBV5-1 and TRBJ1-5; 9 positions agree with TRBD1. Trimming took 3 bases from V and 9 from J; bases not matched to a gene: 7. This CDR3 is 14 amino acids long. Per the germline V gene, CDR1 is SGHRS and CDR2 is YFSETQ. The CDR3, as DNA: TGCGCCAGCAGCTACGGACAGGGGAATACGCCCCAGCATTTT. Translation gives CASSYGQGNTPQHF.

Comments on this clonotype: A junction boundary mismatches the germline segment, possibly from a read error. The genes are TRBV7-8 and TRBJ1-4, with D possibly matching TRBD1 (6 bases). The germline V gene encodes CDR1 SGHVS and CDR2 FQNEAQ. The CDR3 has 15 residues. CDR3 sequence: CASSSTGQGDEKLFF. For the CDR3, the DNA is TGCGCCAGCAGCTCCACAGGGCAGGGTGATGAAAAACTGTTTTTT.

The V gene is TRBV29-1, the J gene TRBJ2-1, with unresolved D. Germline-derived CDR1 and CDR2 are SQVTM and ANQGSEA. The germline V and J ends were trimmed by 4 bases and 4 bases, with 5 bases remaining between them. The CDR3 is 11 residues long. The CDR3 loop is CSVVRYNEQFF. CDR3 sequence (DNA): TGCAGCGTTGTTAGATACAATGAGCAGTTCTTC.

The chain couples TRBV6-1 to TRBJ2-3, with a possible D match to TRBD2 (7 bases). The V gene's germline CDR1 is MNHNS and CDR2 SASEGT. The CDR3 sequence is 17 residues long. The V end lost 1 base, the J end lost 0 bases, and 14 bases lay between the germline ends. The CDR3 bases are TGTGCCAGCAGTGAAGTCTGGGGGGGGGCCAGCACAGATACGCAGTATTTT. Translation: CASSEVWGGASTDTQYF.

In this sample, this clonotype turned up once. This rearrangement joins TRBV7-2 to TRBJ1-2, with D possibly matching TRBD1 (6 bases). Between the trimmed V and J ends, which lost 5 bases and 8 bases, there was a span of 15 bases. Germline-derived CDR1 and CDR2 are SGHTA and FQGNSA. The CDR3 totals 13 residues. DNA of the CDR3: TGTGCCAGCAGCCCTAATCATCAGGGGGGCTACACCTTC. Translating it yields CASSPNHQGGYTF.

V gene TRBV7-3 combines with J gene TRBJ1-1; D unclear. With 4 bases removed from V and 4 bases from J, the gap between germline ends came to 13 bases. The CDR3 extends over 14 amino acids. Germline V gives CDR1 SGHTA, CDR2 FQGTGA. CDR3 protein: CASSSPREGTEAFF. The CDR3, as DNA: TGTGCCAGCAGCTCCCCTAGGGAGGGCACTGAAGCTTTCTTT.

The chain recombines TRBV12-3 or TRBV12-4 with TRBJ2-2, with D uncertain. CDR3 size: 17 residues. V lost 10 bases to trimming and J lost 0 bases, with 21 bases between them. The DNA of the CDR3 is TGTGCCACCGGGCCGAGACTCCAACGATCGAACACCGGGGAGCTGTTTTTT. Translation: CATGPRLQRSNTGELFF.

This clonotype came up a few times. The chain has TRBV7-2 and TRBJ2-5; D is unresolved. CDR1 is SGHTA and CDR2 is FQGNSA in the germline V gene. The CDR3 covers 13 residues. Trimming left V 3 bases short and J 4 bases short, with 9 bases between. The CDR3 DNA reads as TGTGCCAGCAGCTTTTCATATGGAGAGACCCAGTACTTC. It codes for CASSFSYGETQYF.

CDR3 sequence reads: CASSVGVRGEAFF. The CDR3 nucleotides are TGTGCCAGCAGCGTAGGGGTCAGGGGTGAAGCTTTCTTT. The chain employs TRBV7-8 and TRBJ1-1, with D maybe TRBD1 (6 bases). CDR3 size: 13 residues. The V gene lost 5 bases and the J gene lost 7 bases, with 14 bases spanning the gap. Looked up from germline, CDR1 is SGHVS and CDR2 is FQNEAQ.

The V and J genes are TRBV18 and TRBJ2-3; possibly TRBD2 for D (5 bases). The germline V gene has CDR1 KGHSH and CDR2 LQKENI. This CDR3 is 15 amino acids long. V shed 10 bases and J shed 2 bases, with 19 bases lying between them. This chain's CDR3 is CATFREGRFTDTQYF. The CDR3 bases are TGTGCCACCTTCCGAGAGGGAAGGTTCACAGATACGCAGTATTTT.